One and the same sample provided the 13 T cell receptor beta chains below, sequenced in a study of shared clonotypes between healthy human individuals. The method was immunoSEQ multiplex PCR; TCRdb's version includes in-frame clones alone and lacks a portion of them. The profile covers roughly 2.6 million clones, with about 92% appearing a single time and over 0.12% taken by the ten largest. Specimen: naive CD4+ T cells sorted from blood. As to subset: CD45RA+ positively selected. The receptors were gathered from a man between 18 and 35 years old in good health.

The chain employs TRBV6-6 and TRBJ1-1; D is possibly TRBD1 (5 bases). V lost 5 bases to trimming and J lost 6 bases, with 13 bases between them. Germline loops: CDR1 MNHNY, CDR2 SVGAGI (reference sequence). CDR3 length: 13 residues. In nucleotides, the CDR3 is TGTGCCAGCAGTGGGGGGTTTGCCTCTGAAGCTTTCTTT. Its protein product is CASSGGFASEAFF.

The CDR3 protein is CASSPFSRQTSGNTIYF. For the CDR3, the DNA is TGTGCCAGCTCACCCTTCTCCCGACAAACCTCTGGAAACACCATATATTTT. The chain couples TRBV18 to TRBJ1-3, with no clear D. CDR1 is KGHSH and CDR2 is LQKENI in the germline V gene. The V gene lost 3 bases and the J gene lost 0 bases, with 15 bases spanning the gap. The CDR3 has 17 amino acids.

The CDR3 here is CASSLASTGVSDTQYF. In DNA form, the CDR3 reads TGTGCCAGCAGCTTGGCTTCGACAGGGGTCTCAGATACGCAGTATTTT. J is TRBJ2-3 and V is TRBV5-4; the match to TRBD1 covers 8 bases. The length of the CDR3 is 16 residues. Germline V gives CDR1 SGHNT, CDR2 YYREEE (reference sequence). V lost 0 bases and J lost 4; bases outside the gene matches: 7.

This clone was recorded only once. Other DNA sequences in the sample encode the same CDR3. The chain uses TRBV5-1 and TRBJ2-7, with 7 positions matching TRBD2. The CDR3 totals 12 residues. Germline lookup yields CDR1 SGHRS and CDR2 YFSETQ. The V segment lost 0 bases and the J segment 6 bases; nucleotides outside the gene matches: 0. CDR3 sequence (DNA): TGCGCCAGCAGCTTGGAGCGGGGCGAGCAGTACTTC. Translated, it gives CASSLERGEQYF.

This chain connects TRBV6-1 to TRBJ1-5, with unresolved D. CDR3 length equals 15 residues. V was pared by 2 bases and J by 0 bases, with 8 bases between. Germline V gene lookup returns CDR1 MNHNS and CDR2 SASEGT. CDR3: CASSESRNSNQPQHF. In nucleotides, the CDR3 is TGTGCCAGCAGTGAATCCAGGAATAGCAATCAGCCCCAGCATTTT.

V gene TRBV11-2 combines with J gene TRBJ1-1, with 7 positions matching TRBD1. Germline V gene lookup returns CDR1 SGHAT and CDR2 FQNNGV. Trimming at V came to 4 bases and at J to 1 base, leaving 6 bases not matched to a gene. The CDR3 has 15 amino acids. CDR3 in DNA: TGTGCCAGCAGCTCCTCGGGACAGAAGAACACTGAAGCTTTCTTT. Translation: CASSSSGQKNTEAFF.

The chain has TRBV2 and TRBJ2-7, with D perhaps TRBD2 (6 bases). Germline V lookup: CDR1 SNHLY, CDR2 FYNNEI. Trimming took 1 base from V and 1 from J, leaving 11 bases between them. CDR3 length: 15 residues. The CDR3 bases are TGTGCCAGCAGTGAAGGAGGTAGCGGATCCTACGAGCAGTACTTC. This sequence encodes CASSEGGSGSYEQYF.

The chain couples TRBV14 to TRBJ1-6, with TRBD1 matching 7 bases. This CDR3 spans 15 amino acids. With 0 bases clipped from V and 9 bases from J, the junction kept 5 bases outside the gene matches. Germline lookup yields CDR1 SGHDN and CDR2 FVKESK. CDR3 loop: CASSQDRGPSSPLHF. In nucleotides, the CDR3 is TGTGCCAGCAGCCAAGATAGGGGGCCTTCTTCACCCCTCCACTTT.

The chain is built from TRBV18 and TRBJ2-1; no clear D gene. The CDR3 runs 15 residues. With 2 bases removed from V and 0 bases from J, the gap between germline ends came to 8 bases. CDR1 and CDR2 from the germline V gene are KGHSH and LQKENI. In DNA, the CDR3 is TGTGCCAGCTCACCAGTCGGAGCCTCCTACAATGAGCAGTTCTTC. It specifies CASSPVGASYNEQFF.

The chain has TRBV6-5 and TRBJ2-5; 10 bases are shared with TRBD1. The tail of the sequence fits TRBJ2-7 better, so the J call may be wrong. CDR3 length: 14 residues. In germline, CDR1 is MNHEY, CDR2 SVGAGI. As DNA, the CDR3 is TGTGCCAGCAGCCGGGGGGACAGGGGCTACGAGCAGTACTTC. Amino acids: CASSRGDRGYEQYF.

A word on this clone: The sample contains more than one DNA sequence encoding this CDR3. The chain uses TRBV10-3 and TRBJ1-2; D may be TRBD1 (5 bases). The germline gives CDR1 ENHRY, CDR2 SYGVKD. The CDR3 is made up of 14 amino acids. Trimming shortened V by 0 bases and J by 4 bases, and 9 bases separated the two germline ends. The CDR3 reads CAISESGGIYGYTF. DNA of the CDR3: TGTGCCATCAGTGAGTCGGGGGGGATCTATGGCTACACCTTC.

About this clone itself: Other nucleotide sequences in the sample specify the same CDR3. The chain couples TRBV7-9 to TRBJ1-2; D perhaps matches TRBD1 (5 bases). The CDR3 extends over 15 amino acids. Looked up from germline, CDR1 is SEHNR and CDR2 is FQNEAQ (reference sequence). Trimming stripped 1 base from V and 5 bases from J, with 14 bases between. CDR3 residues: CASSLVGQGGYGYTF. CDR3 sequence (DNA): TGTGCCAGCAGCTTAGTGGGCCAGGGAGGGTATGGCTACACCTTC.

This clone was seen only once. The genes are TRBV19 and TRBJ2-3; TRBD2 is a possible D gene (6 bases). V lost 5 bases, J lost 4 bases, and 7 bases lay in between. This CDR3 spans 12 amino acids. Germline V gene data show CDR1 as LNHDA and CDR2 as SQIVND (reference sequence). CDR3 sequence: CASSLAPDTQYF. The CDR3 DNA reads TGTGCCAGTAGTCTAGCGCCAGATACGCAGTATTTT.